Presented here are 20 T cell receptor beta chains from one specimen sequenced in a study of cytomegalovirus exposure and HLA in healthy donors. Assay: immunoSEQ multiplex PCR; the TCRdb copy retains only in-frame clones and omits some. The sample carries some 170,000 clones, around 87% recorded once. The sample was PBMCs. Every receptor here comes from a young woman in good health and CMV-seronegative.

CDR3 DNA sequence: TGCAGCGTTGAAGTGGGGACAGTAAGCTATGGCTACACCTTC. Translated, it gives CSVEVGTVSYGYTF. V is TRBV29-1 and J is TRBJ1-2, with TRBD1 matching 7 bases. The CDR3 has 14 residues. Unmatched junction bases numbered 6, after V lost 1 base and J lost 4 bases. Germline loops: CDR1 SQVTM, CDR2 ANQGSEA.

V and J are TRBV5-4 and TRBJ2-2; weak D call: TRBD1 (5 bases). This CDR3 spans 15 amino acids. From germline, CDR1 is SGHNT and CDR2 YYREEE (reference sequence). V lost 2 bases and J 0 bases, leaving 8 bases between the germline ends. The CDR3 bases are TGTGCCAGCAGCTTTCTCAGGGCGAACACCGGGGAGCTGTTTTTT. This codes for CASSFLRANTGELFF.

The CDR3 region has the DNA TGTGCCAGTACCCCGGACCGGGGAGCCTACGAGCAGTACTTC. Its translation: CASTPDRGAYEQYF. This chain links TRBV19 with TRBJ2-7; D is perhaps TRBD2 (5 bases). This CDR3 contains 14 residues. Germline V lookup: CDR1 LNHDA, CDR2 SQIVND (reference sequence). V lost 7 bases and J 2 bases, leaving 15 bases between the germline ends.

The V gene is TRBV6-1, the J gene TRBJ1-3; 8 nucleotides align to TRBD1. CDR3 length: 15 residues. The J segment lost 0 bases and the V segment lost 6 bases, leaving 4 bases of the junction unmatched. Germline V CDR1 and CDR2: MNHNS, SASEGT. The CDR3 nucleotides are TGTGCCAGCAGGGTGGGACAGGACTCTGGAAACACCATATATTTT. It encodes CASRVGQDSGNTIYF.

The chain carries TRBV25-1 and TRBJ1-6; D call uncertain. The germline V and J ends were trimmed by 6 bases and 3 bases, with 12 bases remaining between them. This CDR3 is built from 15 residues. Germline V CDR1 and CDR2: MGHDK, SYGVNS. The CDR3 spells CASSGVGVYNSPLHF. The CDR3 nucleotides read TGTGCCAGCAGCGGGGTGGGAGTCTATAATTCACCCCTCCACTTT.

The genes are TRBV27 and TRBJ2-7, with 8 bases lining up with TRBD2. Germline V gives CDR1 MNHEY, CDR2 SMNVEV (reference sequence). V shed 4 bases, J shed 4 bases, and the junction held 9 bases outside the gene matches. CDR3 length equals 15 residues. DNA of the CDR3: TGTGCCAGCAGTTGGGGCGGTTCGGGGGGGTACGAGCAGTACTTC. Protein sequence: CASSWGGSGGYEQYF.

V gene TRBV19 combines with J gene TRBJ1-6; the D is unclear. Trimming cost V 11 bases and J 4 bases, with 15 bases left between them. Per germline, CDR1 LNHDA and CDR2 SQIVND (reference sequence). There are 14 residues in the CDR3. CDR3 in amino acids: CAAGSTPYNSPLHF. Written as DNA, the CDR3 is TGTGCCGCAGGCTCAACTCCATATAATTCACCCCTCCACTTT.

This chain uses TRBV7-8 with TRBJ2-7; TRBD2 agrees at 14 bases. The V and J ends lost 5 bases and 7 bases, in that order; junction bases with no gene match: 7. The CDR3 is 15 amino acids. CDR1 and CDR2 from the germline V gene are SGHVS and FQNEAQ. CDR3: CASSPTSGGVWEQYF. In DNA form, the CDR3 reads TGTGCCAGCAGCCCGACTAGCGGGGGGGTATGGGAGCAGTACTTC.

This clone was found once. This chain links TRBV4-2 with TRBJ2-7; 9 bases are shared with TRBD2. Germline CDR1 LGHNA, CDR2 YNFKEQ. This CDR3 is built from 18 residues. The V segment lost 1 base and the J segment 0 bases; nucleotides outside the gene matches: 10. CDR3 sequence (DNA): TGTGCCAGCAGCCAAGTTAGAACGCTAGCGGGGAGCTCCTACGAGCAGTACTTC. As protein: CASSQVRTLAGSSYEQYF.

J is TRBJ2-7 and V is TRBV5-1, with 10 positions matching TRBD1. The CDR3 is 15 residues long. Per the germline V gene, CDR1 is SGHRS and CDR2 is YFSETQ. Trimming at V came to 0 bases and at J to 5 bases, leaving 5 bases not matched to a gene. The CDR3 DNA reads TGCGCCAGCAGCTTGGGAGGACAGGGGGGGAACGAGCAGTACTTC. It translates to CASSLGGQGGNEQYF.

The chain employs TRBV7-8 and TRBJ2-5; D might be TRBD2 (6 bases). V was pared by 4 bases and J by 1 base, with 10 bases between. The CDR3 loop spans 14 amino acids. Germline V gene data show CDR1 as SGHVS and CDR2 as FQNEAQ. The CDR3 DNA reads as TGTGCCAGCAGCTCGGGACTGACCCAAGAGACCCAGTACTTC. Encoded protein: CASSSGLTQETQYF.

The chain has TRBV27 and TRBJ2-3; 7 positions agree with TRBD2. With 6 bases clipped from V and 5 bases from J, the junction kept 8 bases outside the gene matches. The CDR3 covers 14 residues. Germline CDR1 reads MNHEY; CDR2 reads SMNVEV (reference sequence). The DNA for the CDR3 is TGTGCCAGCAGAAGCGGGGAGAGTTTAGATACGCAGTATTTT. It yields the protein CASRSGESLDTQYF.

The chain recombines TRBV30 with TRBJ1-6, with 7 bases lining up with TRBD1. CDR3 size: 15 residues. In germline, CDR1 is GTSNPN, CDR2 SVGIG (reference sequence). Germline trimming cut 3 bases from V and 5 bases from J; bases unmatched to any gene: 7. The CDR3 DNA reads TGTGCCTGGAGCGAAGGACAGGCTCATAATTCACCCCTCCACTTT. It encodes CAWSEGQAHNSPLHF.

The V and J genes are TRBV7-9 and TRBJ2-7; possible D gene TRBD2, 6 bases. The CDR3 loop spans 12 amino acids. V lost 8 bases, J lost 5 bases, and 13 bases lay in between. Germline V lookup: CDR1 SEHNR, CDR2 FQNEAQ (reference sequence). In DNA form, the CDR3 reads TGTGCCAGCGCTTGGACTAACCACGAGCAGTACTTC. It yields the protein CASAWTNHEQYF.

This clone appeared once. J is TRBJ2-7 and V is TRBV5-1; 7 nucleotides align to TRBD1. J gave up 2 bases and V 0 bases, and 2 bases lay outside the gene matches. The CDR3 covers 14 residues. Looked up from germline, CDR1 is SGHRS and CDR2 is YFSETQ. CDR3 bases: TGCGCCAGCAGCTTGGGGGACAGCCCCTACGAGCAGTACTTC. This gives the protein CASSLGDSPYEQYF.

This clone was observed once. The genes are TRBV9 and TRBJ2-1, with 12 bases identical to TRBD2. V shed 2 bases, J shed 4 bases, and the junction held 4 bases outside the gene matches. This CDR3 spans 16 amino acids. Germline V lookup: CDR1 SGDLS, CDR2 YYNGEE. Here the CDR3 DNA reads TGTGCCAGCAGCGTTGCTAGCGGGGGGGCGTACAATGAGCAGTTCTTC. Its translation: CASSVASGGAYNEQFF. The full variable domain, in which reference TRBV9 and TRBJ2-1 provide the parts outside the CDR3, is DSGVTQTPKHLITATGQRVTLRCSPRSGDLSVYWYQQSLDQGLQFLIQYYNGEERAKGNILERFSAQQFPDLHSELNLSSLELGDSALYFCASSVASGGAYNEQFFGPGTRLTVL.

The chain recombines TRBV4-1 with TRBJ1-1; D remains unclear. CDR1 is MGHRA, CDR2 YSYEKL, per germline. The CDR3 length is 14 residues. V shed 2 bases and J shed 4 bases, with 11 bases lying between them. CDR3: CASSQSPAGTEAFF. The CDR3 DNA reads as TGCGCCAGCAGCCAAAGTCCGGCGGGCACTGAAGCTTTCTTT.

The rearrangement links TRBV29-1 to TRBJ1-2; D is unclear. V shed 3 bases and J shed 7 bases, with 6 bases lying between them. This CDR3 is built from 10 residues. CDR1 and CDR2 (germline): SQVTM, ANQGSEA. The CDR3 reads CSVDYGGYTF. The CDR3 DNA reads TGCAGCGTTGACTACGGTGGCTACACCTTC.

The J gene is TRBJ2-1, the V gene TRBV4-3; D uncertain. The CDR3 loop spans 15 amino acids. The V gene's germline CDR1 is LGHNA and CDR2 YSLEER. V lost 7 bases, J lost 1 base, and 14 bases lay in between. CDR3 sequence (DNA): TGCGCCAGCACCGACAATCCTGGTTCCTACAATGAGCAGTTCTTC. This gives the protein CASTDNPGSYNEQFF.

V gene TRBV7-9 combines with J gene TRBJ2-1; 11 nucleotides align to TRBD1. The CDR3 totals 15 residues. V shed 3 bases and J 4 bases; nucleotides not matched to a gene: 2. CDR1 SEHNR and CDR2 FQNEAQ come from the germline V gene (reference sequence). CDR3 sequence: CASSFGQGAYNEQFF. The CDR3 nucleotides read TGTGCCAGCAGCTTCGGACAGGGGGCTTACAATGAGCAGTTCTTC.